The next 21 T cell receptor beta chains were all read from a single sample in a study of control samples from healthy donors and cancer patients. Assay: immunoSEQ multiplex PCR; the TCRdb copy retains only in-frame clones and omits some. The sample contains about 57,000 clones, 91% of which appear only once. The sample taken for sequencing was PBMCs. The origin of the receptors is a man aged 30 to 45 with colorectal cancer.

This chain connects TRBV6-5 to TRBJ2-3; the match to TRBD2 covers 9 bases. The CDR3 is 16 amino acids. With 2 bases clipped from V and 0 bases from J, the junction kept 3 bases outside the gene matches. The germline V gene has CDR1 MNHEY and CDR2 SVGAGI. This CDR3 reads CASSYASGASTDTQYF. CDR3 DNA: TGTGCCAGCAGTTACGCTAGCGGGGCTAGCACAGATACGCAGTATTTT.

The V gene is TRBV18, the J gene TRBJ2-3, with 11 bases identical to TRBD1. The V gene's germline CDR1 is KGHSH and CDR2 LQKENI. Trimming took 3 bases from V and 3 from J; bases not matched to a gene: 8. The CDR3 sequence is 17 residues long. In DNA form, the CDR3 reads TGTGCCAGCTCACCTGGCTCAGGGACAGGGGGGACAGATACGCAGTATTTT. Residues: CASSPGSGTGGTDTQYF.

The V gene is TRBV5-1, the J gene TRBJ1-1; TRBD1 is a possible D gene (5 bases). CDR3 size: 15 residues. Trimming took 4 bases from V and 0 from J, leaving 13 bases between them. From germline, CDR1 is SGHRS and CDR2 YFSETQ. CDR3 sequence (DNA): TGCGCCAGCAGCCCCAGGGTTGCGATGAACACTGAAGCTTTCTTT. This sequence encodes CASSPRVAMNTEAFF.

The DNA for the CDR3 is TGTGCCAGTAACGGGGCCAGGCAGGGCTCAACCGAACTGTTTTTT. It translates to CASNGARQGSTELFF. This rearrangement joins TRBV19 to TRBJ1-4, with D perhaps matching TRBD1 (5 bases). The CDR3 length is 15 residues. The germline V and J ends were trimmed by 7 bases and 12 bases, with 24 bases remaining between them. Germline V CDR1 and CDR2: LNHDA, SQIVND (reference sequence).

The rearrangement links TRBV6-5 to TRBJ1-2, with 9 positions matching TRBD1. This CDR3 region has 14 residues. CDR1 is MNHEY, CDR2 SVGAGI, per germline. The J segment lost 4 bases and the V segment lost 5 bases, leaving 5 bases of the junction unmatched. CDR3 loop: CASSPGQGFYGYTF. CDR3 nucleotides: TGTGCCAGCAGTCCGGGACAGGGATTCTATGGCTACACCTTC.

The gene calls are TRBV15 and TRBJ2-2, with D possibly being TRBD1 (5 bases). The CDR3 covers 18 residues. CDR1 and CDR2 (germline): LNHNV, YYDKDF (reference sequence). The V and J ends lost 0 bases and 6 bases respectively, with 20 bases between them. The CDR3 reads CATSRDGVGASVAGELFF. In nucleotides, the CDR3 is TGTGCCACCAGCAGAGATGGGGTAGGGGCGTCGGTGGCCGGGGAGCTGTTTTTT.

V is TRBV19 and J is TRBJ2-6, with no clear D. This CDR3 comprises 16 residues. The V gene's germline CDR1 is LNHDA and CDR2 SQIVND (reference sequence). V lost 1 base and J lost 0, with 7 bases in between. CDR3 DNA sequence: TGTGCCAGTAGTATAGGGGTCAGCTCTGGGGCCAACGTCCTGACTTTC. This sequence encodes CASSIGVSSGANVLTF.

This clone was observed a handful of times. This chain joins TRBV4-3 and TRBJ1-5, with TRBD1 identical over 9 bases. The V gene end was trimmed by 2 bases and the J gene end by 2 bases; junction bases not matched to a gene: 1. The CDR3 has 15 amino acids. Germline loops: CDR1 LGHNA, CDR2 YSLEER. CDR3 nucleotide sequence: TGCGCCAGCAGCCAACGGACAGGGGGCAATCAGCCCCAGCATTTT. Residues: CASSQRTGGNQPQHF.

This chain uses TRBV5-1 with TRBJ1-1; TRBD1 agrees at 8 bases. CDR1 SGHRS and CDR2 YFSETQ come from the germline V gene. V shed 3 bases and J 5 bases; nucleotides not matched to a gene: 6. The CDR3 spans 14 residues. This CDR3 reads CASSYDRGETEAFF. The CDR3 region has the DNA TGCGCCAGCAGCTACGACAGGGGAGAGACTGAAGCTTTCTTT.

This chain joins TRBV6-4 and TRBJ1-2; a weak D match, TRBD1 (5 bases). The germline V gene has CDR1 MRHNA and CDR2 SNTAGT. This CDR3 is 13 amino acids long. V shed 5 bases and J shed 10 bases, with 17 bases lying between them. DNA of the CDR3: TGTGCCAGCAGTCCCTCCGGGACGGCCGACTACACCTTC. Translated: CASSPSGTADYTF.

The rearrangement links TRBV7-8 to TRBJ1-4, with 8 bases fitting TRBD1. V gave up 5 bases and J gave up 1 base; unmatched junction bases: 3. The CDR3 contains 15 residues. From germline, CDR1 is SGHVS and CDR2 FQNEAQ. CDR3 nucleotides: TGTGCCAGCAGCCCCAGGGGGCAAACTAATGAAAAACTGTTTTTT. It encodes CASSPRGQTNEKLFF.

The rearrangement links TRBV2 to TRBJ2-7; D remains ambiguous. Germline CDR1 is SNHLY and CDR2 is FYNNEI. V was clipped by 1 base and J by 7 bases, with 17 bases between them. This CDR3 comprises 15 residues. In nucleotides, the CDR3 is TGTGCCAGCAGTGAAGTCGGAGTGGTCTCGGAGGAGCAGTACTTC. As protein: CASSEVGVVSEEQYF.

This sequence joins TRBV6-5 and TRBJ2-2, with D unclear. V lost 2 bases and J lost 2, with 12 bases in between. CDR1 MNHEY and CDR2 SVGAGI come from the germline V gene. The CDR3 covers 16 residues. DNA of the CDR3: TGTGCCAGCAGTTACGAAGGAGAGGTTAACACCGGGGAGCTGTTTTTT. It translates to CASSYEGEVNTGELFF.

This chain connects TRBV3-1 (or the pseudogene TRBV3-2) to TRBJ2-3, with 9 nucleotides matching TRBD2. The CDR3 is 15 residues long. The germline gives CDR1 LGHDT, CDR2 YNNKEL (reference sequence). The ends lost 8 bases at V and 2 bases at J; junction bases unmatched: 8. The CDR3 region is CASAERGASTDTQYF. The CDR3 bases are TGTGCCAGCGCTGAGCGGGGGGCCTCCACAGATACGCAGTATTTT.

The gene calls are TRBV24-1 and TRBJ2-1; D not certain. The CDR3 loop spans 13 amino acids. CDR1 is KGHDR and CDR2 is SFDVKD in the germline V gene. The V gene lost 4 bases and the J gene lost 0 bases, with 3 bases spanning the gap. The DNA of the CDR3 is TGTGCCACCAGTGACAGCTCCTACAATGAGCAGTTCTTC. Translated: CATSDSSYNEQFF.

The chain links TRBV7-2 to TRBJ1-4, with unresolved D. Germline assignment: CDR1 SGHTA and CDR2 FQGNSA. V shed 1 base and J shed 0 bases, with 12 bases lying between them. CDR3 length equals 17 residues. The DNA of the CDR3 is TGTGCCAGCAGCTTAGGGTTGCCGGGGTCAACTAATGAAAAACTGTTTTTT. It specifies CASSLGLPGSTNEKLFF.

This sequence joins TRBV6-2 or TRBV6-3 and TRBJ2-7; 7 bases match TRBD1. The CDR3 runs 17 residues. Trimming took 2 bases from V and 2 from J; bases not matched to a gene: 12. From germline, CDR1 is MNHEY and CDR2 SVGEGT. The CDR3 region is CASSYAPGTAIAYEQYV. The CDR3 nucleotides are TGTGCCAGCAGTTACGCACCCGGGACAGCGATCGCCTACGAGCAGTACGTC.

The chain is built from TRBV4-3 and TRBJ1-6; TRBD1 might be the D (6 bases). Deletions cut 4 bases from V and 8 bases from J, with 12 bases between. This CDR3 region has 14 residues. Germline CDR1 and CDR2: LGHNA and YSLEER. CDR3: CASSPTGTHSPLHF. Here the CDR3 DNA reads TGCGCCAGCAGCCCTACCGGGACACATTCACCCCTCCACTTT.

This clone was picked up a small number of times. This chain uses TRBV6-5 with TRBJ1-5, with unresolved D. Germline V lookup: CDR1 MNHEY, CDR2 SVGAGI. The V gene lost 0 bases and the J gene lost 7 bases, with 16 bases spanning the gap. The CDR3 is 16 residues long. CDR3 in amino acids: CASSYSATGKDQPQHF. CDR3 in DNA: TGTGCCAGCAGTTACTCAGCGACCGGGAAGGACCAGCCCCAGCATTTT.

The chain employs TRBV7-9 and TRBJ2-3; 9 nucleotides align to TRBD2. The CDR3 length is 15 residues. With 4 bases clipped from V and 2 bases from J, the junction kept 4 bases outside the gene matches. Germline CDR1 is SEHNR and CDR2 is FQNEAQ (reference sequence). The CDR3 protein is CASSYLAGATDTQYF. The CDR3 region has the DNA TGTGCCAGCAGCTACTTAGCGGGGGCCACAGATACGCAGTATTTT.

The rearrangement uses TRBV21-1 and TRBJ1-2; TRBD1 is the table's D call, not checked against the DNA. TRBV21-1 is a pseudogene. This CDR3 region has 19 residues. The DNA for the CDR3 is TGTGCCAGCAGCGCAGAGGACAGGGGAATTAATCTCTTTGGCTATGGCTACACCTTC. Protein product: CASSAEDRGINLFGYGYTF.